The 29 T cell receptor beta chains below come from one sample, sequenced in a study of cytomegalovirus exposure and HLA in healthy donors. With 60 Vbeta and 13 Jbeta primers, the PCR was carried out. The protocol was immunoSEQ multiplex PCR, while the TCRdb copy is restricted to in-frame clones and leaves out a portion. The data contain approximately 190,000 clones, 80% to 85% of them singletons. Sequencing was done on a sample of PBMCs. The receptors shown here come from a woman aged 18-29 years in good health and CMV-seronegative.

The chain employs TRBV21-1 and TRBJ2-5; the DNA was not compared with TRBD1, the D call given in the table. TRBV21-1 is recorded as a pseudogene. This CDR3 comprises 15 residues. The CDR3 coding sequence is TGTGCCAGCAGCAAATTGGACAGGGTCCAAGAGACCCAGTACTTC. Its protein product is CASSKLDRVQETQYF.

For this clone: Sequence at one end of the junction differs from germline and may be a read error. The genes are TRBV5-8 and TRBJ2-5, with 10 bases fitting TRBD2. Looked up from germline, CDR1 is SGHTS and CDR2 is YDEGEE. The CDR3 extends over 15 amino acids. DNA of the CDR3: TGTGCCAGCAGCTTTAGACTAGCGGGCCAAGGGACCCAGTACTTC. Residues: CASSFRLAGQGTQYF.

The CDR3 DNA sequence: TGTGCCAGCAGTTACTCCACAGCGCAGTACTTC. Its translation is CASSYSTAQYF. The rearrangement joins TRBV6-5 to TRBJ2-7; unclear D gene. Trimming stripped 0 bases from V and 9 bases from J, with 6 bases between. CDR1 and CDR2 from the germline V gene are MNHEY and SVGAGI. The CDR3 spans 11 residues.

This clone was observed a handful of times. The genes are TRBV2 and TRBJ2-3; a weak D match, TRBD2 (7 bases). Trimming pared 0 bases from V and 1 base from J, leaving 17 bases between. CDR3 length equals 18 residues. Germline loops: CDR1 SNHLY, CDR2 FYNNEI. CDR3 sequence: CASSEALGGAIGTDTQYF. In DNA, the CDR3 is TGTGCCAGCAGTGAAGCGCTTGGGGGGGCGATTGGCACAGATACGCAGTATTTT.

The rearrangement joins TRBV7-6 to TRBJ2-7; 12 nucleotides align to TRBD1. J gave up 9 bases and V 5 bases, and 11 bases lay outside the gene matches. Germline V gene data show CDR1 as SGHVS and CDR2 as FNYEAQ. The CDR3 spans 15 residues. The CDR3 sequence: CASSTNRDRGLVQYF. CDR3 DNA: TGTGCCAGCAGCACGAATCGGGACAGGGGGCTTGTGCAGTACTTC.

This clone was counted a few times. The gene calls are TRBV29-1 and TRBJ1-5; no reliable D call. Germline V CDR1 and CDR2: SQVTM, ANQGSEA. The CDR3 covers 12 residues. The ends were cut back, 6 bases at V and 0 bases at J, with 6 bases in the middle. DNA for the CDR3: TGCAGCGTCGCGGCTAGCAATCAGCCCCAGCATTTT. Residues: CSVAASNQPQHF.

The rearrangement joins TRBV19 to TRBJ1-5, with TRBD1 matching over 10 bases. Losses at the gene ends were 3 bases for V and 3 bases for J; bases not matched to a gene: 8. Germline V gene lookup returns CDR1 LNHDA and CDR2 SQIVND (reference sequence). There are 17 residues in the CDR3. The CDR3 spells CASSMVRDRGINQPQHF. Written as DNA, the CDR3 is TGTGCCAGTAGTATGGTCCGGGACAGGGGCATCAATCAGCCCCAGCATTTT.

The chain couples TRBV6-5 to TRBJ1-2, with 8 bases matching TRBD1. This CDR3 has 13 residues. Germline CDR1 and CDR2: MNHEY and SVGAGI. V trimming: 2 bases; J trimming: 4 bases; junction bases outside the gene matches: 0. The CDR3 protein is CASSYDRGYGYTF. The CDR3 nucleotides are TGTGCCAGCAGTTACGACAGGGGCTATGGCTACACCTTC.

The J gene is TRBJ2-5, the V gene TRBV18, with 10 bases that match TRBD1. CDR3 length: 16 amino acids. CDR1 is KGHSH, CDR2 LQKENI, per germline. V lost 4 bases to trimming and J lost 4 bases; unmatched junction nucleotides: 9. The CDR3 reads CASSRLPGQGSETQYF. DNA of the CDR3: TGTGCCAGCTCACGCCTCCCGGGACAGGGGTCAGAGACCCAGTACTTC.

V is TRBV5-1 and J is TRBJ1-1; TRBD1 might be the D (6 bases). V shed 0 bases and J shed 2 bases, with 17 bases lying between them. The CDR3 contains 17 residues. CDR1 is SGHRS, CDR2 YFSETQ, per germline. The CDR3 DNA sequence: TGCGCCAGCAGCTTGGCCTCCCAGGCAGGGGATAACACTGAAGCTTTCTTT. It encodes CASSLASQAGDNTEAFF.

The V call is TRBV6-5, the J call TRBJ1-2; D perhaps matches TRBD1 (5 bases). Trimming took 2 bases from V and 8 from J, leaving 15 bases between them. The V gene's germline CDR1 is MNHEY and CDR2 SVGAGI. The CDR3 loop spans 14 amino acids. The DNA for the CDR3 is TGTGCCAGCAGTTACATCGCCAGGGAGGGCGGCTACACCTTC. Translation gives CASSYIAREGGYTF.

CDR3 sequence reads: CASSQGDSGWETQYF. The CDR3 region has the DNA TGCGCCAGCAGCCAAGGAGATTCAGGATGGGAGACCCAGTACTTC. The V gene is TRBV4-1, the J gene TRBJ2-5, with D unclear. V dropped 1 base and J dropped 5 bases, with 14 bases sitting between them. This CDR3 is 15 amino acids long. The germline V gene has CDR1 MGHRA and CDR2 YSYEKL.

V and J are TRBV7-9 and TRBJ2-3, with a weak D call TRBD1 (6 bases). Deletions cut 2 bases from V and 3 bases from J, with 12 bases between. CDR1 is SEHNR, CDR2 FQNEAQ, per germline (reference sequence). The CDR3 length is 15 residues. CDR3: CASSLIAGVTDTQYF. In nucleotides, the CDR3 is TGTGCCAGCAGCTTAATAGCAGGGGTAACAGATACGCAGTATTTT.

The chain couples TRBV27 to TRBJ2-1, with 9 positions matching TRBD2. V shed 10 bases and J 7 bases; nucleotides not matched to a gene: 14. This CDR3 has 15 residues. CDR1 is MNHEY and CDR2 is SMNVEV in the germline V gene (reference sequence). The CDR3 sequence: CAIAKGPLAGNEQFF. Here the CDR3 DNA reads TGTGCCATCGCTAAGGGCCCACTAGCGGGTAATGAGCAGTTCTTC.

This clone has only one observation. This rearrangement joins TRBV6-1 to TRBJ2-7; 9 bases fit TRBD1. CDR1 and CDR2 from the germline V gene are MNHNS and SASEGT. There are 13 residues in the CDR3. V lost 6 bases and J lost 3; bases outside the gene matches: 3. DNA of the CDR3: TGTGCCAGCAGCTCGGGACAGGGCTACGAGCAGTACTTC. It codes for CASSSGQGYEQYF.

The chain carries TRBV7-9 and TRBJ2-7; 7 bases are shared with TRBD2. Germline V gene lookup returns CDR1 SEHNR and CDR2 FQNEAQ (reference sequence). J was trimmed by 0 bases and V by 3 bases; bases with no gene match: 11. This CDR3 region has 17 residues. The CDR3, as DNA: TGTGCCAGCAGCTTCCCCTCACGGGGGGATAGCTCCTACGAGCAGTACTTC. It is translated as CASSFPSRGDSSYEQYF.

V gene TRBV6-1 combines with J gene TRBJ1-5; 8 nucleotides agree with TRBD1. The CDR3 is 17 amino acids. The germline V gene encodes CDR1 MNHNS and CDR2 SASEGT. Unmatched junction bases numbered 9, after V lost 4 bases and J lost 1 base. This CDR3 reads CASSVRQGAGSNQPQHF. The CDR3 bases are TGTGCCAGCAGTGTGAGGCAGGGGGCAGGGAGCAATCAGCCCCAGCATTTT.

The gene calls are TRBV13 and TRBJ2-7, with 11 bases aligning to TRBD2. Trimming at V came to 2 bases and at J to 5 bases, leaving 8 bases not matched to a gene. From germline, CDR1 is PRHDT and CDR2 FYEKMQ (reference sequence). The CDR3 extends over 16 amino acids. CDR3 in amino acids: CASSLRIAGGGDEQYF. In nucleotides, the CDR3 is TGTGCCAGCAGCTTAAGGATAGCGGGAGGGGGGGACGAGCAGTACTTC.

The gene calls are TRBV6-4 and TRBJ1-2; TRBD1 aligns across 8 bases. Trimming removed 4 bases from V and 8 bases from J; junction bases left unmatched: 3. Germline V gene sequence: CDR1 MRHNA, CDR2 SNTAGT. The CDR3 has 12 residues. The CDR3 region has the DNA TGTGCCAGCAGTGGGACAGGGAGCGGCTACACCTTC. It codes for CASSGTGSGYTF.

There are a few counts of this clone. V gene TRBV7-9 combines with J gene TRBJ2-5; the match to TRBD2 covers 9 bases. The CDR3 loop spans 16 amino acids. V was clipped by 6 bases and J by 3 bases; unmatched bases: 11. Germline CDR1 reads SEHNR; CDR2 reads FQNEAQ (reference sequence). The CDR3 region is CASSDSSAGGKETQYF. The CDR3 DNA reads TGTGCCAGCAGTGACTCTTCGGCGGGAGGGAAAGAGACCCAGTACTTC.

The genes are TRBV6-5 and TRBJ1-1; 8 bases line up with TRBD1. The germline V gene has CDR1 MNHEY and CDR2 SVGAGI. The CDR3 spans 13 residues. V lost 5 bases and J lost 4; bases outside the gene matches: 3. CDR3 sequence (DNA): TGTGCCAGCAGTCCCGACAGGGGCACTGAAGCTTTCTTT. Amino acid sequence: CASSPDRGTEAFF.

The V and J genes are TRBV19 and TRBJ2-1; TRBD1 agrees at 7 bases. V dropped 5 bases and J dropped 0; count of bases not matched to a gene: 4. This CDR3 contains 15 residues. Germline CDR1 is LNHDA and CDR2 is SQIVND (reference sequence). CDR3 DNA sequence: TGTGCCAGTAGTCAGTCAGGGGGCTCCTACAATGAGCAGTTCTTC. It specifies CASSQSGGSYNEQFF.

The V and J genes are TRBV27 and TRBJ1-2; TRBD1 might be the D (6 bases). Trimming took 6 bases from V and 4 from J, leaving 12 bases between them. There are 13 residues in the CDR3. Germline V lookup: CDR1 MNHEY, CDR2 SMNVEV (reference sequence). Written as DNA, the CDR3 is TGTGCCAGCAGGGGCGGGGGCGTCTATGGCTACACCTTC. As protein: CASRGGGVYGYTF.

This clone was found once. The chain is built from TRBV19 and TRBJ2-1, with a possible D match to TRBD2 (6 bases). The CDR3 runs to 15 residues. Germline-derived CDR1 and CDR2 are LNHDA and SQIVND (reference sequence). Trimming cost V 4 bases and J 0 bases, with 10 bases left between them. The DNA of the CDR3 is TGTGCCAGTAGTAGAGGAGGGAGCTCCTACAATGAGCAGTTCTTC. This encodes CASSRGGSSYNEQFF.

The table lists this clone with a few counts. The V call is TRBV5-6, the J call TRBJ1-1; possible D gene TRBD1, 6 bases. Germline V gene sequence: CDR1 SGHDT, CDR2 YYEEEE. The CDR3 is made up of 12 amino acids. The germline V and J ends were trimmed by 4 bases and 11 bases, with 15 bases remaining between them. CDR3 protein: CASSPGGASAFF. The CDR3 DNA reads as TGTGCCAGCAGCCCGGGGGGGGCTTCGGCTTTCTTT.

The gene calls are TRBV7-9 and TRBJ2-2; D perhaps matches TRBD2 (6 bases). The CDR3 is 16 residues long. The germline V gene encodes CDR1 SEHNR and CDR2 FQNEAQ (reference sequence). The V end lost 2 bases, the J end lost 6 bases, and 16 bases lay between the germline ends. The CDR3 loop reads CASSLKSAASAGELFF. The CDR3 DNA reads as TGTGCCAGCAGCTTAAAGAGCGCTGCTAGCGCCGGGGAGCTGTTTTTT. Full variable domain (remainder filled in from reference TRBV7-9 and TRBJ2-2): DTGVSQNPRHKITKRGQNVTFRCDPISEHNRLYWYRQTLGQGPEFLTYFQNEAQLEKSRLLSDRFSAERPKGSFSTLEIQRTEQGDSAMYLCASSLKSAASAGELFFGEGSRLTVL.

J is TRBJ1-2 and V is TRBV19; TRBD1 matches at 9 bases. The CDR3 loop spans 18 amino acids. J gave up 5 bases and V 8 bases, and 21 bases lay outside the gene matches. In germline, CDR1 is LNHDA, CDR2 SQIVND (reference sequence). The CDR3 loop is CASSRHLGTGTPRYGYTF. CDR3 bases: TGTGCCAGTTCCCGCCATTTGGGGACAGGGACGCCGCGGTATGGCTACACCTTC. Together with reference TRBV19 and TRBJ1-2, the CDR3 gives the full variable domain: DGGITQSPKYLFRKEGQNVTLSCEQNLNHDAMYWYRQDPGQGLRLIYYSQIVNDFQKGDIAEGYSVSREKKESFPLTVTSAQKNPTAFYLCASSRHLGTGTPRYGYTFGSGTRLTVV.

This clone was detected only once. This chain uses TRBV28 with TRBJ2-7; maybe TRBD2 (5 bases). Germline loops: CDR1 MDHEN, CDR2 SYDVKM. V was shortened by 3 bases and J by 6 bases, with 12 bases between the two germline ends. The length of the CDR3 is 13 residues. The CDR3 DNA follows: TGTGCCAGCAGTTTTGAGGGTGCGGGCGAGCAGTACTTC. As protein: CASSFEGAGEQYF. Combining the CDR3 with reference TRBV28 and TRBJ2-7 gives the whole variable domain DVKVTQSSRYLVKRTGEKVFLECVQDMDHENMFWYRQDPGLGLRLIYFSYDVKMKEKGDIPEGYSVSREKKERFSLILESASTNQTSMYLCASSFEGAGEQYFGPGTRLTVT.

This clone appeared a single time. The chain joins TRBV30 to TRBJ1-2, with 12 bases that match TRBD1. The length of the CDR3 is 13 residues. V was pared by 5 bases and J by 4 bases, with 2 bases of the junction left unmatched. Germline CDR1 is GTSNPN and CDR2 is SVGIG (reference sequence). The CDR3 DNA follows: TGTGCCTGGGGGACAGGGGGCGCCTATGGCTACACCTTC. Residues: CAWGTGGAYGYTF.